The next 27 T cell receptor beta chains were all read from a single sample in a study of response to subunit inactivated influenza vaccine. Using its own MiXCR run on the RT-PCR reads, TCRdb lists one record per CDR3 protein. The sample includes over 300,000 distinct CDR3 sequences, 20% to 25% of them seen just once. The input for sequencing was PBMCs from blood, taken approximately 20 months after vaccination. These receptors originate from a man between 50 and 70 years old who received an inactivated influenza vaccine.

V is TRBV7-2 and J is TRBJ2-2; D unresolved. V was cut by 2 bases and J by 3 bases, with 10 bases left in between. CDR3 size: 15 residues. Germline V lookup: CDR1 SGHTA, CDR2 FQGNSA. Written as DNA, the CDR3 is TGTGCCAGCAGCTTAAGTGAGTTTGACACCGGGGAGCTGTTTTTT. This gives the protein CASSLSEFDTGELFF.

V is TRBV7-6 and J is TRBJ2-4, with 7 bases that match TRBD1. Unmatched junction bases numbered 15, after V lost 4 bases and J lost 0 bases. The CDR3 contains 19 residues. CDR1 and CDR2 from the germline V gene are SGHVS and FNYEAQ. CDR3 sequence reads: CASSSRGTVTAIAKNIQYF. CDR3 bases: TGTGCCAGCAGCTCGAGAGGGACAGTGACCGCTATAGCCAAAAACATTCAGTACTTC.

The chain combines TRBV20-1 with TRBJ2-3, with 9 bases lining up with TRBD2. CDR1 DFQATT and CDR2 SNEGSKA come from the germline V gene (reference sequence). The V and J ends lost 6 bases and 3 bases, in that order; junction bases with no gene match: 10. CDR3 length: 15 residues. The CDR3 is CSASKPGLATDTQYF. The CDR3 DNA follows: TGCAGTGCATCCAAACCGGGACTAGCAACAGATACGCAGTATTTT.

CDR3 coding DNA: TGCGCCAGCAGCCAAGAACCTAGCGGGATGGAGACCCAGTACTTC. It specifies CASSQEPSGMETQYF. The V gene is TRBV4-3, the J gene TRBJ2-5; 9 bases align to TRBD2. Germline-derived CDR1 and CDR2 are LGHNA and YSLEER. With V trimmed by 0 bases and J by 5 bases, 4 bases remained unmatched. There are 15 residues in the CDR3.

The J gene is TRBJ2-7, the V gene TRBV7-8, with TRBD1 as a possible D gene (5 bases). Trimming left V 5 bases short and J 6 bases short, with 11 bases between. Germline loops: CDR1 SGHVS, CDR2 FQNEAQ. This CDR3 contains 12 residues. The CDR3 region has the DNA TGTGCCAGCAGCCCGCTAGGGGTCGAGCAGTACTTC. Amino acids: CASSPLGVEQYF. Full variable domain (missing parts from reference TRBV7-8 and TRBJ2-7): GAGVSQSPRYKVAKRGQDVALRCDPISGHVSLFWYQQALGQGPEFLTYFQNEAQLDKSGLPSDRFFAERPEGSVSTLKIQRTQQEDSAVYLCASSPLGVEQYFGPGTRLTVT.

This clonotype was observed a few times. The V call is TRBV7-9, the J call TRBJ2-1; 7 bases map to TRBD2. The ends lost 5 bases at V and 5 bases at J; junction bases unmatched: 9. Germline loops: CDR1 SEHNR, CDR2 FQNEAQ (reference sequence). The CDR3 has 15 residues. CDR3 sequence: CASSRGLTNNNEQFF. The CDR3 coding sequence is TGTGCCAGCAGCCGGGGACTAACGAACAACAATGAGCAGTTCTTC.

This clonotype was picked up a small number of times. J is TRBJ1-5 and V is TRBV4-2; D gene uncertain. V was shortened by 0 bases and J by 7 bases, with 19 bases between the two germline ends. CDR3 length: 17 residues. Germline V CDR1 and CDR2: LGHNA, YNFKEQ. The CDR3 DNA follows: TGTGCCAGCAGCCAAGACAGGAACCGAGCTGCGGGACAGCCCCAGCATTTT. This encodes CASSQDRNRAAGQPQHF.

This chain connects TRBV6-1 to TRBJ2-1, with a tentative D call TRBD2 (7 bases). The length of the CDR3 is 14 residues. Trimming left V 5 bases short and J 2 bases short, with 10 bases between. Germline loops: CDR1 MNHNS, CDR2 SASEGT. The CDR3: CASSRGGAYNEQFF. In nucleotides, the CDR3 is TGTGCCAGCAGTAGAGGGGGGGCCTACAATGAGCAGTTCTTC.

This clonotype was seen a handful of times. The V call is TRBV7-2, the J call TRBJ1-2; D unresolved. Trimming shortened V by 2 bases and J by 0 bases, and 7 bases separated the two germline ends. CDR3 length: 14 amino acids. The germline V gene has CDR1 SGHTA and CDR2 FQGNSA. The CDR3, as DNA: TGTGCCAGCAGCTTACGGGGAACTAACTATGGCTACACCTTC. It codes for CASSLRGTNYGYTF.

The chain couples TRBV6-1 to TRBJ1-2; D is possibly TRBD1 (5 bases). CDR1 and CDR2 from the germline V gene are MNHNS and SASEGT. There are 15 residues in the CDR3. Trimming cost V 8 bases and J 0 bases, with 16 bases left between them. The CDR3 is CASGRGRSTNYGYTF. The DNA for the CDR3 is TGTGCCAGCGGAAGGGGCAGGAGCACTAACTATGGCTACACCTTC.

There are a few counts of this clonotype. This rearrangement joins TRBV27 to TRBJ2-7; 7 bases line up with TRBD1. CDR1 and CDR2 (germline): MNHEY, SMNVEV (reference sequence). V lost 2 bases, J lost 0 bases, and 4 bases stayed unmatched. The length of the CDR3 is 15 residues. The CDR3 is CASSLSGDSSYEQYF. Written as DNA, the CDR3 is TGTGCCAGCAGTTTAAGTGGGGACAGCTCCTACGAGCAGTACTTC.

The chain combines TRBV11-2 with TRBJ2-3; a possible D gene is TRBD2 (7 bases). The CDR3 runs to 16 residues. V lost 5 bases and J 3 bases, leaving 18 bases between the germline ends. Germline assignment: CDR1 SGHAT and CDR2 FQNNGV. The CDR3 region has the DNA TGTGCCAGCAGCCCCGGGCGGGGGCGAGGGACAGATACGCAGTATTTT. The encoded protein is CASSPGRGRGTDTQYF. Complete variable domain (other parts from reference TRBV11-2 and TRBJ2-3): EAGVAQSPRYKIIEKRQSVAFWCNPISGHATLYWYQQILGQGPKLLIQFQNNGVVDDSQLPKDRFSAERLKGVDSTLKIQPAKLEDSAVYLCASSPGRGRGTDTQYFGPGTRLTVL.

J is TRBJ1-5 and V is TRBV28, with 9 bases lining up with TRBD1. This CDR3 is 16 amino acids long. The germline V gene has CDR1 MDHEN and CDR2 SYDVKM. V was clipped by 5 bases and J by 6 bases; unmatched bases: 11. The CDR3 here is CASSPTRTGVGQPQHF. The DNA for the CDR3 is TGTGCCAGCAGTCCCACTAGGACAGGGGTCGGTCAGCCCCAGCATTTT. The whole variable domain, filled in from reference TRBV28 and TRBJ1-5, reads DVKVTQSSRYLVKRTGEKVFLECVQDMDHENMFWYRQDPGLGLRLIYFSYDVKMKEKGDIPEGYSVSREKKERFSLILESASTNQTSMYLCASSPTRTGVGQPQHFGDGTRLSIL.

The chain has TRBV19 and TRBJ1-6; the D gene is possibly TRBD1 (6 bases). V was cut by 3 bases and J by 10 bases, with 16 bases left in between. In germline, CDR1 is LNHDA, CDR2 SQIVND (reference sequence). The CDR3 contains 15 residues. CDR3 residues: CASSITRTVRSPLHF. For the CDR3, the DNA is TGTGCCAGTAGTATTACGAGGACAGTGAGGTCACCCCTCCACTTT.

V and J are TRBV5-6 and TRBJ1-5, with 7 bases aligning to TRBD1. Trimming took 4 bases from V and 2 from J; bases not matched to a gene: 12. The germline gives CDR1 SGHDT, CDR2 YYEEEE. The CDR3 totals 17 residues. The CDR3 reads CASSNLEGARGNQPQHF. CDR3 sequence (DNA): TGTGCCAGCAGCAACCTGGAGGGGGCGCGGGGCAATCAGCCCCAGCATTTT.

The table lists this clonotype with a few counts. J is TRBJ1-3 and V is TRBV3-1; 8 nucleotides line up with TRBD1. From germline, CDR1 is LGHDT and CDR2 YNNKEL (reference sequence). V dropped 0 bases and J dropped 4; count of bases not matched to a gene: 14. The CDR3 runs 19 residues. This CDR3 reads CASSQEIWQQGVSGNTIYF. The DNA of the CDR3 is TGTGCCAGCAGCCAAGAGATTTGGCAACAGGGGGTTTCCGGAAACACCATATATTTT.

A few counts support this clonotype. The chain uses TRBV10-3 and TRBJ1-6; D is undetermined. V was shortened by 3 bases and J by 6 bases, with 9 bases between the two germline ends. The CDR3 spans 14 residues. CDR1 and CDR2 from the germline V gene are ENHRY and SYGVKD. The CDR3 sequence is CAISEGPTNSPLHF. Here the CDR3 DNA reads TGTGCCATCAGTGAAGGGCCGACTAATTCACCCCTCCACTTT.

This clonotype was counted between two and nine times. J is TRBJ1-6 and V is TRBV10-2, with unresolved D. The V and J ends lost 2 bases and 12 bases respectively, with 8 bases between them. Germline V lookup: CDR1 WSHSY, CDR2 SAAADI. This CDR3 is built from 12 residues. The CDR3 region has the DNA TGCGCCAGCAGTGAGACTGGAGGACCCCTCCACTTT. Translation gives CASSETGGPLHF.

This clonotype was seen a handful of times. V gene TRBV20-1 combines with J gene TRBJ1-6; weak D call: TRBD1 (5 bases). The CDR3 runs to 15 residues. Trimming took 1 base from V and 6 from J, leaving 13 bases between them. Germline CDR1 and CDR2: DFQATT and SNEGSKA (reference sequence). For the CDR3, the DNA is TGCAGTGCTAGAGTCCCCAGGGCTCCTAATTCACCCCTCCACTTT. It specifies CSARVPRAPNSPLHF.

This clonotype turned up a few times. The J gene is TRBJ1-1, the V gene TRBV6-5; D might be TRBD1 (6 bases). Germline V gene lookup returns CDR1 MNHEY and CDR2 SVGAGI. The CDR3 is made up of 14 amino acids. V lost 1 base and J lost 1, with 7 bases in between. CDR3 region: CASSYLQGNTEAFF. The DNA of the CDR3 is TGTGCCAGCAGTTACTTACAGGGGAACACTGAAGCTTTCTTT.

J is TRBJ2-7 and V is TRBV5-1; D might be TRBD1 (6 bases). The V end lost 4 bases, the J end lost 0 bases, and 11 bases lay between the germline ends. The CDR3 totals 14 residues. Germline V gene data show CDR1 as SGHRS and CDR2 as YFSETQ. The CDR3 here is CASSRQADSYEQYF. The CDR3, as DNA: TGCGCCAGCAGCAGACAGGCGGACTCCTACGAGCAGTACTTC.

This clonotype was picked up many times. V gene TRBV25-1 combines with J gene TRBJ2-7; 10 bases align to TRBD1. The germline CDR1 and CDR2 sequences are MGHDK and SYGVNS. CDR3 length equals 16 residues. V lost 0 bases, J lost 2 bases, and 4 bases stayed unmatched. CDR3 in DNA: TGTGCCAGCAGTGAATATTGGGGGACAGGGGCCTACGAGCAGTACTTC. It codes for CASSEYWGTGAYEQYF.

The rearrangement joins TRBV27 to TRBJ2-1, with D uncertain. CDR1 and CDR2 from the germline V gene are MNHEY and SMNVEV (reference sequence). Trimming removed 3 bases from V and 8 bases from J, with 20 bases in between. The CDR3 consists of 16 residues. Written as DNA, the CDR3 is TGTGCCAGCAGTTTCTTCGGACCAAACGTAGGCGATGAGCAGTTCTTC. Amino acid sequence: CASSFFGPNVGDEQFF.

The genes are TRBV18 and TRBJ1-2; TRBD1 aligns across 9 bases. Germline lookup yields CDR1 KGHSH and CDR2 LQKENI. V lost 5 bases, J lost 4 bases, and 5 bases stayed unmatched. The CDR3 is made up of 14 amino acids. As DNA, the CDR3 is TGTGCCAGCTCAACCGGGACAGGGACCTATGGCTACACCTTC. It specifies CASSTGTGTYGYTF.

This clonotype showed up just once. The CDR3 loop is CASSQDPLFEQYF. In nucleotides, the CDR3 is TGTGCCAGCAGCCAAGACCCGTTATTCGAGCAGTACTTC. This chain connects TRBV4-2 to TRBJ2-7, with D hard to call. The ends were cut back, 0 bases at V and 6 bases at J, with 9 bases in the middle. Germline values: CDR1 LGHNA, CDR2 YNFKEQ. The CDR3 covers 13 residues.

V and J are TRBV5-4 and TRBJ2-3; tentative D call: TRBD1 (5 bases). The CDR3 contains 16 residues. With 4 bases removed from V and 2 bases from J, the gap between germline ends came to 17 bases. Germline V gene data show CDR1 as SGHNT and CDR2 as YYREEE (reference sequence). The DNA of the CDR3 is TGTGCCAGCAGCCAAAAACTGACTGGACACACAGATACGCAGTATTTT. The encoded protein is CASSQKLTGHTDTQYF.

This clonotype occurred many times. The CDR3 bases are TGTGCCAGCTCACCTGCCCTAAATCAGCCCCAGCATTTT. Its protein is CASSPALNQPQHF. The chain carries TRBV18 and TRBJ1-5; no definite D call. The germline V gene has CDR1 KGHSH and CDR2 LQKENI. The germline V and J ends were trimmed by 3 bases and 4 bases, with 7 bases remaining between them. CDR3 length equals 13 residues.